This TCR beta chain was observed in a study of T cell changes during pregnancy in multiple sclerosis. Assay: immunoSEQ multiplex PCR; the TCRdb copy retains only in-frame clones and omits some. This sample has 50,000 to 60,000 clones; roughly nine tenths occur once, and the top ten carry approximately 0.4%. The length of the CDR3 is 15 residues. The junction had 9 bases not matched to a gene; V was cut back by 5 bases and J by 5 bases. The germline V gene has CDR1 SGHTA and CDR2 FQGNSA. The clonotype originates from a female donor with multiple sclerosis, enrolled in a pregnancy study. The chain carries TRBV7-2 and TRBJ2-5; 9 bases are shared with TRBD1. This specimen was CD4+ T cells from peripheral blood mononuclear cells, taken in the third trimester of pregnancy. The CDR3 protein is CASSRWTGALETQYF. DNA for the CDR3: TGTGCCAGCAGCCGTTGGACAGGGGCGCTGGAGACCCAGTACTTC. The complete variable domain, with remaining parts taken from reference TRBV7-2 and TRBJ2-5, reads GAGVSQSPSNKVTEKGKDVELRCDPISGHTALYWYRQSLGQGLEFLIYFQGNSAPDKSGLPSDRFSAERTGGSVSTLTIQRTQQEDSAVYLCASSRWTGALETQYFGPGTRLLVL.